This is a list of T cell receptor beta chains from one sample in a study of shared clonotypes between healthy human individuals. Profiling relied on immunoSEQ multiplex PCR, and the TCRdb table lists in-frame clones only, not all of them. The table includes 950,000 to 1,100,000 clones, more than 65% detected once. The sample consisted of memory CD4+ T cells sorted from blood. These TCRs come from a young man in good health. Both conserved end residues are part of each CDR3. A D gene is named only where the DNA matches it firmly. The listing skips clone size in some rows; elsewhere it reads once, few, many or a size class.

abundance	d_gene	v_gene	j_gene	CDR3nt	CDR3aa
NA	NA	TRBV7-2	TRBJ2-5	TGTGCCAGCAGCTTAGGCCAGAAAGAGACCCAGTACTTC	CASSLGQKETQYF
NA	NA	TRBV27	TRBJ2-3	TGTGCCAGCAGCTGGGGGGGCACGGCAGATACGCAGTATTTT	CASSWGGTADTQYF
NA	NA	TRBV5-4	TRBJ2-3	TGTGCCAGCAGCTCGCAAGGGGATACGCAGTATTTT	CASSSQGDTQYF
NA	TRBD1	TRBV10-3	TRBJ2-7	TGTGCCACCCGACAGGGGGACTACGAGCAGTACTTC	CATRQGDYEQYF
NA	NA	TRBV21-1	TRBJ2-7	TGTGCCAGCAGCTACACCTACGAGCAGTACTTC	CASSYTYEQYF
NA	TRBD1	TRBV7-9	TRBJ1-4	TGTGCCAGCAGCTCGGGACAGAAAAATGAAAAACTGTTTTTT	CASSSGQKNEKLFF
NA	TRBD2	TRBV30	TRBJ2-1	TGTGCCTGGAGTGTACAAGCGGGGGTGCATCATGAGCAGTTCTTC	CAWSVQAGVHHEQFF
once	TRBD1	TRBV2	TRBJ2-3	TGTGCCAGCAGTAGTCAGGGACAGGGGGCCCGCACAGATACGCAGTATTTT	CASSSQGQGARTDTQYF
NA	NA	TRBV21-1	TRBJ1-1	TGTGCCAGCAGCAAAACAGGTCTGAACACTGAAGCTTTCTTT	CASSKTGLNTEAFF
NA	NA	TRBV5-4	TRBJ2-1	TGTGCCAGCTCAACGACTAGGGGTGGCTACAATGAGCAGTTCTTC	CASSTTRGGYNEQFF
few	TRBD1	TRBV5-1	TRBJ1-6	TGCGCCAGCAGCGTACAGGGGGAGAGCTATAATTCACCCCTCCACTTT	CASSVQGESYNSPLHF
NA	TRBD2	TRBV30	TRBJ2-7	TGTGCCTGGAGTGCGCTAGCGGGAGGGTCCCACGAGCAGTACTTC	CAWSALAGGSHEQYF
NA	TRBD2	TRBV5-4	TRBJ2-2	TGTGCCAGCAGTCGTAGCGGGGGAAACACCGGGGAGCTGTTTTTT	CASSRSGGNTGELFF
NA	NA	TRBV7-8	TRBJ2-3	TGTGCCAGCAGCTTAGGCCGACTGTTCACAGATACGCAGTATTTT	CASSLGRLFTDTQYF
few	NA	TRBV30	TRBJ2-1	TGTGCCCTGACTCCGGGGCAGGGAACTTACAATGAGCAGTTCTTC	CALTPGQGTYNEQFF